This T cell receptor beta chain derives from a study of graft-versus-host responses after intestinal transplantation. Generated by immunoSEQ multiplex PCR, the TCRdb table keeps only in-frame clones and is missing some. The sample shows more than 20,000 clones, 70% to 90% of them seen only once. Comment on this clone: What it binds is not known.

Study results and caveats: Early declines in HvG clones that occurred post-transplant were associated with peak circulating GvH clone levels.

The germline CDR1 and CDR2 sequences are LNHDA and SQIVND (reference sequence). This CDR3 spans 15 amino acids. Losses at the gene ends were 1 base for V and 2 bases for J; bases not matched to a gene: 4. The sequence was collected from a human patient who received an intestinal transplant, so some T cells may come from the graft donor. The rearrangement joins TRBV19 to TRBJ2-7, with TRBD2 matching over 8 bases. Sequencing used PBMCs, obtained nearly 470 days after intestinal transplant. In nucleotides, the CDR3 is TGTGCCAGTAGTATAGTGGCGGGAGGAACCTACGAGCAGTACTTC. Protein sequence: CASSIVAGGTYEQYF.